The 12 T cell receptor beta chains in this list originate from one sample, sequenced in a study of T cells in localized non-small cell lung cancer. The repertoire was sequenced with immunoSEQ multiplex PCR; TCRdb's copy has only in-frame clones and lacks some. Of about 61,000 clones listed, about 87% were seen once; the top ten hold roughly a fifth. The source was peripheral blood, collected before any cancer treatment. Source of these receptors: a man aged 40-75 years with stage I squamous cell lung carcinoma.

The rearrangement links TRBV30 to TRBJ2-1; no definite D call. CDR3 length: 11 residues. Germline-derived CDR1 and CDR2 are GTSNPN and SVGIG (reference sequence). The V end was cut by 1 base, the J end by 7 bases, with 5 bases between. CDR3 amino acids: CAWSDSNEQFF. CDR3 nucleotides: TGTGCCTGGAGTGATTCGAATGAGCAGTTCTTC.

The V call is TRBV28, the J call TRBJ2-7; 7 bases fit TRBD1. CDR1 is MDHEN, CDR2 SYDVKM, per germline. The CDR3 has 13 residues. Germline trimming cut 6 bases from V and 4 bases from J; bases unmatched to any gene: 6. The CDR3 DNA is TGTGCCAGCAGGCCACCAGGGGGTTACGAGCAGTACTTC. Translating gives CASRPPGGYEQYF.

The chain carries TRBV7-2 and TRBJ2-7; 8 bases line up with TRBD2. The V and J ends lost 6 bases and 3 bases, in that order; junction bases with no gene match: 4. The CDR3 is made up of 13 amino acids. Germline V gene data show CDR1 as SGHTA and CDR2 as FQGNSA. CDR3 residues: CASRVAGLYEQYF. Written as DNA, the CDR3 is TGTGCCAGCAGGGTAGCGGGACTCTACGAGCAGTACTTC.

This sequence joins TRBV11-2 and TRBJ2-7; D unresolved. From germline, CDR1 is SGHAT and CDR2 FQNNGV. Trimming shortened V by 1 base and J by 7 bases, and 11 bases separated the two germline ends. The CDR3 is 13 amino acids. The CDR3 reads CASSLGTRKEQYF. CDR3 DNA sequence: TGTGCCAGCAGCTTAGGGACCCGGAAAGAGCAGTACTTC.

This clone has only one observation. This rearrangement joins TRBV4-3 to TRBJ1-4; a possible D gene is TRBD1 (5 bases). CDR3 length equals 14 residues. V lost 0 bases and J 11 bases, leaving 13 bases between the germline ends. CDR1 and CDR2 (germline): LGHNA, YSLEER. In DNA form, the CDR3 reads TGCGCCAGCAGCCAAGATCACGGGACTGATAAACTGTTTTTT. Translated: CASSQDHGTDKLFF.

The V call is TRBV19, the J call TRBJ1-5; D may be TRBD1 (6 bases). Germline loops: CDR1 LNHDA, CDR2 SQIVND (reference sequence). Trimming cost V 5 bases and J 4 bases, with 18 bases left between them. The CDR3 extends over 16 amino acids. This chain's CDR3 is CASSFQGWGVNQPQHF. Written as DNA, the CDR3 is TGTGCCAGTAGTTTCCAGGGGTGGGGGGTAAATCAGCCCCAGCATTTT.

This chain uses TRBV18 with TRBJ2-2; D is ambiguous. Trimming cost V 0 bases and J 4 bases, with 3 bases left between them. The CDR3 totals 13 residues. Per the germline V gene, CDR1 is KGHSH and CDR2 is LQKENI. CDR3 DNA: TGTGCCAGCTCACCACCGACCACCGGGGAGCTGTTTTTT. As protein: CASSPPTTGELFF.

This chain uses TRBV7-9 with TRBJ2-7; 7 bases align to TRBD2. This CDR3 is built from 18 residues. From germline, CDR1 is SEHNR and CDR2 FQNEAQ (reference sequence). J gave up 0 bases and V 4 bases, and 15 bases lay outside the gene matches. Written as DNA, the CDR3 is TGTGCCAGCAGCTCATTAACGACCGGGACTAAGAGCTCCTACGAGCAGTACTTC. Translating gives CASSSLTTGTKSSYEQYF.

The V gene is TRBV19, the J gene TRBJ1-5; no clear D gene. Germline V gives CDR1 LNHDA, CDR2 SQIVND (reference sequence). The ends were cut back, 3 bases at V and 7 bases at J, with 16 bases in the middle. This CDR3 spans 15 amino acids. The CDR3 here is CASSIMDSRRQPQHF. The CDR3 DNA reads TGTGCCAGTAGTATCATGGACTCCCGGCGACAGCCCCAGCATTTT.

The chain carries TRBV29-1 and TRBJ2-1; 9 bases align to TRBD2. There are 16 residues in the CDR3. Germline CDR1 reads SQVTM; CDR2 reads ANQGSEA. V was pared by 2 bases and J by 0 bases, with 5 bases of the junction left unmatched. CDR3 region: CSVEFSGRPSYNEQFF. DNA of the CDR3: TGCAGCGTTGAATTTAGCGGGAGACCCTCCTACAATGAGCAGTTCTTC.

V usage is TRBV11-2 and J usage is TRBJ1-1; D not resolved. The CDR3 contains 13 residues. Looked up from germline, CDR1 is SGHAT and CDR2 is FQNNGV. V was shortened by 1 base and J by 2 bases, with 5 bases between the two germline ends. Written as DNA, the CDR3 is TGTGCCAGCAGCTTAGGAGAAAACACTGAAGCTTTCTTT. Translated: CASSLGENTEAFF.

J is TRBJ1-2 and V is TRBV6-5, with 8 nucleotides matching TRBD1. Germline V gene data show CDR1 as MNHEY and CDR2 as SVGAGI. This CDR3 spans 14 amino acids. J was trimmed by 8 bases and V by 9 bases; bases with no gene match: 14. DNA of the CDR3: TGTGCCAGTACCCTCCGGACAGGGAGGGAAGGCTACACCTTC. Its protein product is CASTLRTGREGYTF.